The clone carrying this TCR beta chain was picked up a small number of times. The sample belongs to a study of T-cell reconstitution after alpha-beta-depleted transplantation in children. Unique molecular identifiers were incorporated during preparation of the TCRbeta library. From the PCR reads, TCRdb called clonotypes with MiXCR, one entry per CDR3 protein. The sample records some 290,000 distinct CDR3 sequences, more than 9% being singletons. V was trimmed by 6 bases and J by 2 bases, leaving 9 bases between them. This CDR3 spans 12 amino acids. Germline-derived CDR1 and CDR2 are DFQATT and SNEGSKA (reference sequence).

Source: PBMCs from the stem cell graft donor, taken from the stem cell graft. This chain links TRBV20-1 with TRBJ2-3, with D hard to call. The TCR was taken from a human donor who donated a stem cell graft to a child with SCID. The CDR3 DNA sequence: TGCAGTGCATCGTTGAACACAGATACGCAGTATTTT. Protein sequence: CSASLNTDTQYF.